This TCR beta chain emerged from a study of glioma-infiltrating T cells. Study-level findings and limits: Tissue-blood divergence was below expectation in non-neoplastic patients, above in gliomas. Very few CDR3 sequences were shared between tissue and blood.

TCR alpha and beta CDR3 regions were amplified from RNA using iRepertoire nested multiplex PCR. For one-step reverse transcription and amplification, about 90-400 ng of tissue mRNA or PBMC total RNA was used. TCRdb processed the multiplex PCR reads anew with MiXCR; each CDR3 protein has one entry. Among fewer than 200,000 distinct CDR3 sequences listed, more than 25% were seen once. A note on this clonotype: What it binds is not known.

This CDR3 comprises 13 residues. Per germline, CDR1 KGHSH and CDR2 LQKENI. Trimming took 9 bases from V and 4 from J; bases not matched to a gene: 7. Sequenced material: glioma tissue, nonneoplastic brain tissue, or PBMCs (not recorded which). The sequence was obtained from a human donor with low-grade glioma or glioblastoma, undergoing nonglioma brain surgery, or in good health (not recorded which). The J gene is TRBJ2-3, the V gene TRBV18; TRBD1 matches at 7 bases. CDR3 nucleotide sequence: TGTGCCAGATCCCCCACAGGGGCAGATACGCAGTATTTT. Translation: CARSPTGADTQYF.